This entry lists 25 T cell receptor beta chains sequenced from one sample in a study of T cells after yellow fever vaccination. TCRdb fed the 5' RACE reads into MiXCR, producing one record per CDR3 protein. The table includes about 320,000 distinct CDR3 sequences, around 7.3% detected once. Sequences were derived from PBMCs, sampled about 49 days after the first yellow fever vaccination. The receptors originated from a man aged 18 to 30 who received the YFV17D yellow fever vaccine.

This clonotype has at least ten counts. This chain connects TRBV9 to TRBJ1-1, with unresolved D. The CDR3 runs 14 residues. Germline V gene data show CDR1 as SGDLS and CDR2 as YYNGEE. The V gene lost 0 bases and the J gene lost 5 bases, with 11 bases spanning the gap. CDR3 DNA: TGTGCCAGCAGCGTAGTAGTGGACTCGACTGAAGCTTTCTTT. As protein: CASSVVVDSTEAFF.

This clonotype was observed a handful of times. This rearrangement joins TRBV6-2 or TRBV6-3 to TRBJ2-5; D gene unclear. Deletions cut 5 bases from V and 1 base from J, with 8 bases between. The CDR3 runs 13 residues. Per the germline V gene, CDR1 is MNHEY and CDR2 is SVGEGT. CDR3 DNA: TGTGCCAGCAGTCAACAGTTCCAAGAGACCCAGTACTTC. This translates into CASSQQFQETQYF.

This clonotype has more than one count but fewer than ten. The chain joins TRBV9 to TRBJ1-3, with D possibly TRBD1 on 6 matching bases. Looked up from germline, CDR1 is SGDLS and CDR2 is YYNGEE. CDR3 length: 15 residues. Deletions cut 0 bases from V and 0 bases from J, with 7 bases between. DNA for the CDR3: TGTGCCAGCAGCGTAGAAGGGGGCTCTGGAAACACCATATATTTT. Amino acids: CASSVEGGSGNTIYF.

This chain joins TRBV27 and TRBJ2-3; TRBD2 matches 12 bases. The CDR3 has 18 residues. Germline CDR1 reads MNHEY; CDR2 reads SMNVEV (reference sequence). Trimming cost V 2 bases and J 6 bases; bases outside gene matches: 12. The CDR3 nucleotides read TGTGCCAGCAGTTTAACCCCAAGCCTAGCGGGGGGGGGGGATACGCAGTATTTT. Translating gives CASSLTPSLAGGGDTQYF.

This clonotype was recorded a few times. This chain links TRBV6-4 with TRBJ2-3; 9 bases match TRBD1. The CDR3 runs 13 residues. The germline V gene has CDR1 MRHNA and CDR2 SNTAGT. With V trimmed by 8 bases and J by 4 bases, 4 bases remained unmatched. CDR3 coding DNA: TGTGCCAGCGCCCGACAGGGGGCAGATACGCAGTATTTT. Encoded protein: CASARQGADTQYF.

This clonotype was picked up a small number of times. The chain employs TRBV5-1 and TRBJ1-1, with 7 bases identical to TRBD1. Trimming at V came to 5 bases and at J to 1 base, leaving 5 bases not matched to a gene. The germline gives CDR1 SGHRS, CDR2 YFSETQ. This CDR3 is built from 14 residues. The CDR3 spells CASSSGTENTEAFF. CDR3 DNA: TGCGCCAGCAGTTCGGGGACAGAGAACACTGAAGCTTTCTTT.

Only a few counts were recorded for this clonotype. The chain combines TRBV4-1 with TRBJ2-2; D not resolved. From germline, CDR1 is MGHRA and CDR2 YSYEKL. The CDR3 totals 17 residues. Trimming took 1 base from V and 3 from J, leaving 15 bases between them. The CDR3 sequence is CASSQANFGFYTGELFF. CDR3 sequence (DNA): TGCGCCAGCAGCCAAGCCAACTTCGGGTTCTACACCGGGGAGCTGTTTTTT.

The CDR3 region has the DNA TGTGCCAGCAGCTTGGGTAGAACCCCCTACGAGCAGTACGTC. This translates into CASSLGRTPYEQYV. The chain joins TRBV5-5 to TRBJ2-7, with no clear D. The CDR3 consists of 14 residues. Germline V gives CDR1 SGHKS, CDR2 YYEKEE (reference sequence). V dropped 0 bases and J dropped 2 bases, with 9 bases sitting between them.

The rearrangement joins TRBV4-1 to TRBJ2-2; D possibly uses TRBD1 or TRBD2 (5 bases each). The CDR3 has 16 residues. V was shortened by 4 bases and J by 4 bases, with 16 bases between the two germline ends. CDR1 is MGHRA, CDR2 YSYEKL, per germline. The CDR3 DNA is TGCGCCAGCAGCCGGGACCCCGCGGCGGGCACCGGGGAGCTGTTTTTT. Translated, it gives CASSRDPAAGTGELFF.

This clonotype was seen only a few times. J is TRBJ2-3 and V is TRBV7-8; D unresolved. Germline values: CDR1 SGHVS, CDR2 FQNEAQ. V dropped 2 bases and J dropped 1 base, with 10 bases sitting between them. The CDR3 length is 15 residues. CDR3 region: CASSLFAEGTDTQYF. CDR3 DNA: TGTGCCAGCAGCTTATTCGCAGAAGGCACAGATACGCAGTATTTT.

The table lists this clonotype with a few counts. The chain combines TRBV9 with TRBJ2-1; D might be TRBD1 (6 bases). Germline lookup yields CDR1 SGDLS and CDR2 YYNGEE. V was pared by 0 bases and J by 7 bases, with 8 bases between. The CDR3 contains 13 residues. DNA for the CDR3: TGTGCCAGCAGCGTAGGGCAGGGGAATGAGCAGTTCTTC. Its protein product is CASSVGQGNEQFF.

This clonotype was observed a handful of times. V and J are TRBV7-9 and TRBJ1-1; 7 bases agree with TRBD1. Germline CDR1 SEHNR, CDR2 FQNEAQ (reference sequence). The CDR3 sequence is 16 residues long. Trimming cost V 5 bases and J 5 bases; bases outside gene matches: 14. The CDR3 bases are TGTGCCAGCAGCCAACTGAGGGAGGGGGCAGCGACTGAAGCTTTCTTT. It encodes CASSQLREGAATEAFF.

There are a few counts of this clonotype. V usage is TRBV20-1 and J usage is TRBJ1-3; D gene uncertain. The germline V gene encodes CDR1 DFQATT and CDR2 SNEGSKA (reference sequence). CDR3 length equals 14 residues. The V end was cut by 5 bases, the J end by 1 base, with 12 bases between. CDR3 sequence: CSALLPVSGNTIYF. In nucleotides, the CDR3 is TGCAGTGCTCTCCTACCCGTTTCTGGAAACACCATATATTTT.

The chain links TRBV7-6 to TRBJ1-4; the D gene is possibly TRBD1 (5 bases). The length of the CDR3 is 14 residues. The V gene lost 1 base and the J gene lost 10 bases, with 13 bases spanning the gap. Germline values: CDR1 SGHVS, CDR2 FNYEAQ. The chain's CDR3 is CASSLEGIGGKLFF. The CDR3 bases are TGTGCCAGCAGCTTAGAAGGGATTGGGGGAAAACTGTTTTTT.

The V and J genes are TRBV20-1 and TRBJ1-6; D might be TRBD1 (5 bases). Trimming cost V 5 bases and J 7 bases, with 12 bases left between them. Germline lookup yields CDR1 DFQATT and CDR2 SNEGSKA (reference sequence). The CDR3 spans 13 residues. The CDR3, as DNA: TGCAGTGCTCGGCGACAGCTAAATTCACCCCTCCACTTT. It codes for CSARRQLNSPLHF.

This clonotype was counted a few times. This chain links TRBV4-3 with TRBJ1-3; D is possibly TRBD1 (6 bases). The germline V gene encodes CDR1 LGHNA and CDR2 YSLEER. Trimming took off 4 bases at V and 0 bases at J, with 10 bases between the two ends. The CDR3 loop spans 15 amino acids. In nucleotides, the CDR3 is TGCGCCAGCAGCCGGGACATCGACTCTGGAAACACCATATATTTT. This translates into CASSRDIDSGNTIYF.

Many counts were recorded for this clonotype. V usage is TRBV7-6 and J usage is TRBJ2-7, with TRBD2 as a possible D gene (7 bases). The V end lost 1 base, the J end lost 3 bases, and 13 bases lay between the germline ends. Germline-derived CDR1 and CDR2 are SGHVS and FNYEAQ. The CDR3 is made up of 15 amino acids. CDR3 sequence reads: CASSLGAGALYEQYF. DNA for the CDR3: TGTGCCAGCAGCTTAGGTGCGGGGGCCCTCTACGAGCAGTACTTC.

A few counts support this clonotype. V is TRBV11-2 and J is TRBJ2-5, with TRBD1 identical over 11 bases. The CDR3 length is 15 residues. V trimming: 8 bases; J trimming: 0 bases; junction bases outside the gene matches: 5. Germline loops: CDR1 SGHAT, CDR2 FQNNGV. DNA for the CDR3: TGTGCCAGCCGCCGGGACAGGGGGTACCAAGAGACCCAGTACTTC. It encodes CASRRDRGYQETQYF.

This clonotype was seen more than once but under ten times. The V call is TRBV5-4, the J call TRBJ2-1, with 9 bases matching TRBD1. The CDR3 spans 19 residues. CDR1 is SGHNT, CDR2 YYREEE, per germline (reference sequence). The junction had 13 bases not matched to a gene; V was cut back by 3 bases and J by 0 bases. The CDR3, as DNA: TGTGCCAGCAGCTCTACAGGGGGCATGGGTAAGGGCTCCTACAATGAGCAGTTCTTC. Protein sequence: CASSSTGGMGKGSYNEQFF.

The rearrangement uses TRBV19 and TRBJ2-1; D is possibly TRBD1 (6 bases). V lost 1 base to trimming and J lost 6 bases, with 16 bases between them. Germline CDR1 is LNHDA and CDR2 is SQIVND (reference sequence). This CDR3 is built from 16 residues. The CDR3 DNA is TGTGCCAGTAGTATAGTTTCCACAGGGTATGGCAATGAGCAGTTCTTC. As protein: CASSIVSTGYGNEQFF.

The sample holds a few counts of this clonotype. The chain is built from TRBV20-1 and TRBJ2-1; 8 bases map to TRBD2. The V gene end was trimmed by 4 bases and the J gene end by 12 bases; junction bases not matched to a gene: 8. This CDR3 contains 12 residues. CDR1 and CDR2 from the germline V gene are DFQATT and SNEGSKA (reference sequence). This CDR3 is CSATGGGFWQFF. Written as DNA, the CDR3 is TGCAGTGCTACGGGGGGGGGTTTTTGGCAGTTCTTC.

This clonotype was recorded at least ten times. The J gene is TRBJ1-5, the V gene TRBV12-3 or TRBV12-4, with a tentative D call TRBD1 (5 bases). The ends were cut back, 6 bases at V and 10 bases at J, with 13 bases in the middle. The CDR3 consists of 12 residues. CDR3 region: CASSPGAIPQHF. The CDR3 DNA reads as TGTGCCAGCAGCCCCGGGGCCATCCCCCAGCATTTT.

This clonotype turned up a few times. This chain links TRBV24-1 with TRBJ2-1; TRBD1 might be the D (6 bases). This CDR3 has 13 residues. Germline V gene sequence: CDR1 KGHDR, CDR2 SFDVKD. Trimming pared 9 bases from V and 8 bases from J, leaving 16 bases between. The CDR3 nucleotides read TGTGCCACCCGAACTACAGGGACCCATGAGCAGTTCTTC. Encoded protein: CATRTTGTHEQFF.

V is TRBV5-1 and J is TRBJ1-1, with no clear D. Between the trimmed V and J ends, which lost 7 bases and 6 bases, there was a span of 19 bases. Looked up from germline, CDR1 is SGHRS and CDR2 is YFSETQ. The CDR3 totals 14 residues. The DNA for the CDR3 is TGCGCCAGCGCGTCGGAGGGCGCAGTGCCTGAAGCTTTCTTT. It specifies CASASEGAVPEAFF.

This clonotype was counted a few times. The chain is built from TRBV24-1 and TRBJ2-5; D is perhaps TRBD2 (5 bases). Germline loops: CDR1 KGHDR, CDR2 SFDVKD. V was trimmed by 12 bases and J by 2 bases, leaving 21 bases between them. CDR3 length: 15 amino acids. CDR3 sequence reads: CAPGFAVGGQETQYF. Written as DNA, the CDR3 is TGTGCCCCGGGGTTCGCGGTAGGCGGACAAGAGACCCAGTACTTC.